The clone carrying this T cell receptor (beta chain) is a singleton in its sample. This sample stems from a study of blood T cell repertoires in COVID-19. Study summary: The United States, Italy and Spain provided the acute and convalescent COVID-19 samples. In each case, the material was cDNA or gDNA derived from T cells, B-cell-depleted T cells, or PBMCs.

Germline V gene sequence: CDR1 MGHRA, CDR2 YSYEKL. The ends lost 3 bases at V and 5 bases at J; junction bases unmatched: 5. This CDR3 contains 15 residues. In the authors' workflow: Estimates of nucleated cell counts were drawn from the amplification of reference gene primers. Generated by immunoSEQ multiplex PCR, the TCRdb table keeps only in-frame clones and is missing some. The D gene and trimming were derived from the DNA, and the V and J assignments and clone size from that table. The table has 70,000 to 95,000 clones, 70% to 90% seen once; the top ten hold over 15%. The chain carries TRBV4-1 and TRBJ1-4; 8 positions agree with TRBD1. Sequencing was carried out using peripheral blood. This clonotype originated in a man older than 75 with active or convalescent COVID-19. CDR3 sequence reads: CASSQSGTGNEKLFF. The CDR3 region has the DNA TGCGCCAGCAGCCAGTCCGGGACAGGAAATGAAAAACTGTTTTTT.